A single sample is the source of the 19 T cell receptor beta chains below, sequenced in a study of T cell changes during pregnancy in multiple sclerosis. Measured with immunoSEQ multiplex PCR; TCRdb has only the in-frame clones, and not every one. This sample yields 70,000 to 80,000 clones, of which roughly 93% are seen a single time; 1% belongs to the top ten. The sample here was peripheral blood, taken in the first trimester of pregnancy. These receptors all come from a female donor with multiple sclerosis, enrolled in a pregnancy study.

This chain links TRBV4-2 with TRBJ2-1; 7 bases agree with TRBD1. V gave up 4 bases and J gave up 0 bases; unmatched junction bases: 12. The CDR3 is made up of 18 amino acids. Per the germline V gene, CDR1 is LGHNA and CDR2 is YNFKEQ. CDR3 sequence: CASSLTPTGASSYNEQFF. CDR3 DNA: TGTGCCAGCAGCCTGACCCCTACAGGGGCCTCCTCCTACAATGAGCAGTTCTTC.

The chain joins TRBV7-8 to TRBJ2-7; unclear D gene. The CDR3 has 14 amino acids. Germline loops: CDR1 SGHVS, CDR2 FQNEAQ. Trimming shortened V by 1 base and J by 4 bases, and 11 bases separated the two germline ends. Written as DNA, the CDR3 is TGTGCCAGCAGCTTAGAGCTAGTCGTGTACGAGCAGTACTTC. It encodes CASSLELVVYEQYF.

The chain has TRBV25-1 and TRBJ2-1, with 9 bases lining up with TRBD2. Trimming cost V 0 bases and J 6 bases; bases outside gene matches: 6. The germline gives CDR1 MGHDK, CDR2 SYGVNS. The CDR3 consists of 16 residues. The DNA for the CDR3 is TGTGCCAGCAGTGAATATGGCGGGAGGGCCTTCAATGAGCAGTTCTTC. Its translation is CASSEYGGRAFNEQFF. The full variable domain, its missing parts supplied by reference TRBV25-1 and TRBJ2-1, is EADIYQTPRYLVIGTGKKITLECSQTMGHDKMYWYQQDPGMELHLIHYSYGVNSTEKGDLSSESTVSRIRTEHFPLTLESARPSHTSQYLCASSEYGGRAFNEQFFGPGTRLTVL.

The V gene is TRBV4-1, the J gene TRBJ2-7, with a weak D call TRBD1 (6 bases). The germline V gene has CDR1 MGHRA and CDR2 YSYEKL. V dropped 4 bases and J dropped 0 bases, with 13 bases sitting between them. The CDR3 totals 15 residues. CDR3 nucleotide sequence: TGCGCCAGCAGCCGAACCGGGACATTCTCCTACGAGCAGTACTTC. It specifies CASSRTGTFSYEQYF.

The CDR3 DNA sequence: TGCGCCAGCAGCGTTGGACAGGGATCGGTATATGGCTACACCTTC. This codes for CASSVGQGSVYGYTF. The V and J genes are TRBV5-1 and TRBJ1-2; TRBD1 matches at 8 bases. Germline CDR1 reads SGHRS; CDR2 reads YFSETQ. The CDR3 spans 15 residues. Trimming cost V 4 bases and J 5 bases; bases outside gene matches: 10.

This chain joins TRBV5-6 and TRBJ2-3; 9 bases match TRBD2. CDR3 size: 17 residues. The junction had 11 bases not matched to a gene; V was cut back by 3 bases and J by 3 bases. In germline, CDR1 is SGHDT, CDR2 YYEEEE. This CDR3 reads CASSSSWTSVGTDTQYF. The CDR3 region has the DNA TGTGCCAGCAGCTCCTCCTGGACTAGCGTTGGGACAGATACGCAGTATTTT.

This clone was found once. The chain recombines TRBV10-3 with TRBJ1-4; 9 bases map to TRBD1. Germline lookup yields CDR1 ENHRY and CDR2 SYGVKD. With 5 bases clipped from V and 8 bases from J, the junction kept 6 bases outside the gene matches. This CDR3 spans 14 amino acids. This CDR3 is CAISQGQGSEKLFF. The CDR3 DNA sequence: TGTGCCATCAGTCAGGGACAGGGAAGCGAAAAACTGTTTTTT.

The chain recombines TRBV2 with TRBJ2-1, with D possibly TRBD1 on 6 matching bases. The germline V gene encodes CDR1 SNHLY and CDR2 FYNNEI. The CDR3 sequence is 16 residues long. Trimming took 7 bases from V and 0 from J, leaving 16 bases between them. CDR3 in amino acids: CASTERDKGSYNEQFF. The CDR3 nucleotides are TGTGCCAGCACCGAAAGGGACAAGGGCTCCTACAATGAGCAGTTCTTC.

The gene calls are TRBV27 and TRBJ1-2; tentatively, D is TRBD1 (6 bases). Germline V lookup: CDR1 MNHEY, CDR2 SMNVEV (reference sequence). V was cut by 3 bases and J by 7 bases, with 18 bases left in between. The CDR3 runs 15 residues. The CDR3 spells CASSFARGHATGYTF. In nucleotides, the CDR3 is TGTGCCAGCAGTTTCGCCAGGGGACATGCAACTGGCTACACCTTC.

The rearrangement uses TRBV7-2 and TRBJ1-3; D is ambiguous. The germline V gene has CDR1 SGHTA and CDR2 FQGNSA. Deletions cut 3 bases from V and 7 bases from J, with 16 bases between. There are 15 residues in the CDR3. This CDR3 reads CASSFSDLWRNTIYF. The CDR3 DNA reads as TGTGCCAGCAGCTTCTCGGATCTCTGGAGGAACACCATATATTTT.

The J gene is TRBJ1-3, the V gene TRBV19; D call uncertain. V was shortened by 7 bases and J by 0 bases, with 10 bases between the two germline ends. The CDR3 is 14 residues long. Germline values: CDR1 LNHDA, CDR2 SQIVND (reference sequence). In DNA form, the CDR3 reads TGTGCCAGTACCCCGCGAAACTCTGGAAACACCATATATTTT. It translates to CASTPRNSGNTIYF.

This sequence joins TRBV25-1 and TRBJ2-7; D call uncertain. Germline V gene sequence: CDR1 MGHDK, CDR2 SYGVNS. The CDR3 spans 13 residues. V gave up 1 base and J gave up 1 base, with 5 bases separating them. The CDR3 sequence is CASSESSSYEQYF. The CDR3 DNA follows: TGTGCCAGCAGTGAATCCAGTTCCTACGAGCAGTACTTC.

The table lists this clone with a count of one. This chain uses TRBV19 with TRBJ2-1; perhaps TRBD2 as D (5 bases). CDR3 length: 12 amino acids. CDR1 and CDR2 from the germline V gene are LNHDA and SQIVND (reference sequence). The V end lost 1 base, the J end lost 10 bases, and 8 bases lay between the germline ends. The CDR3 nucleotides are TGTGCCAGTAGTATAGGAGCGGAGGAGCAGTTCTTC. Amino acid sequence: CASSIGAEEQFF.

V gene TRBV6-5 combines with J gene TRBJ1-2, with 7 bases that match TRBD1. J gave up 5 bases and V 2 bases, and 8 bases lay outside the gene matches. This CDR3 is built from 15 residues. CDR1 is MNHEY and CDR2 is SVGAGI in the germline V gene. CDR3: CASSYETGYMYGYTF. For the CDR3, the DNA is TGTGCCAGCAGTTACGAGACAGGGTACATGTATGGCTACACCTTC.

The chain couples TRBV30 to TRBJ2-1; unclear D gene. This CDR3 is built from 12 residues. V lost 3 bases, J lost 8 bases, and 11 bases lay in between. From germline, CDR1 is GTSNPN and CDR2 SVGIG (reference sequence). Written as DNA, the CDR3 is TGTGCCTGGAGCTTCACGGTTGATGAGCAGTTCTTC. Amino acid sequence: CAWSFTVDEQFF.

In nucleotides, the CDR3 is TGTGCCAGCTCACCTACAGGGAGTAACTATGGCTACACCTTC. The encoded protein is CASSPTGSNYGYTF. The chain joins TRBV18 to TRBJ1-2; maybe TRBD1 (6 bases). The CDR3 consists of 14 residues. The germline V gene has CDR1 KGHSH and CDR2 LQKENI. Deletions cut 3 bases from V and 1 base from J, with 9 bases between.

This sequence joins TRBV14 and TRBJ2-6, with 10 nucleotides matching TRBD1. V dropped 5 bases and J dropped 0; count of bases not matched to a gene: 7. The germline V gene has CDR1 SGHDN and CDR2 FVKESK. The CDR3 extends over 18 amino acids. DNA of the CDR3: TGTGCCAGCAGCAGGACAGGGGGACGACTCTCTGGGGCCAACGTCCTGACTTTC. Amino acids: CASSRTGGRLSGANVLTF.

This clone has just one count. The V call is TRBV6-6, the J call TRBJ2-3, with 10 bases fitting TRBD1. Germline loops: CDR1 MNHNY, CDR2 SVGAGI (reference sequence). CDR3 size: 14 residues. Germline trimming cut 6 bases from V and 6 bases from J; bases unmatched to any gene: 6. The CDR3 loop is CASSGTGVTDTQYF. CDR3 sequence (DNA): TGTGCCAGCAGCGGGACAGGGGTAACGGATACGCAGTATTTT.

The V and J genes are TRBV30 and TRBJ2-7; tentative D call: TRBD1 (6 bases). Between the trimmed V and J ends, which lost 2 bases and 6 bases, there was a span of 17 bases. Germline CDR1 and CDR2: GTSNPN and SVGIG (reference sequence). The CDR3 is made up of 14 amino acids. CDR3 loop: CAWSKGEGGGEQYF. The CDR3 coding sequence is TGTGCCTGGAGTAAGGGAGAAGGGGGTGGCGAGCAGTACTTC. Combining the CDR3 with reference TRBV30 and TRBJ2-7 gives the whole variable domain SQTIHQWPATLVQPVGSPLSLECTVEGTSNPNLYWYRQAAGRGLQLLFYSVGIGQISSEVPQNLSASRPQDRQFILSSKKLLLSDSGFYLCAWSKGEGGGEQYFGPGTRLTVT.